This TCR beta chain was recorded in a study of blood T cell repertoires in COVID-19. The germline V and J ends were trimmed by 3 bases and 4 bases, with 12 bases remaining between them. This CDR3 is built from 14 residues. Germline V gene lookup returns CDR1 MDHEN and CDR2 SYDVKM. Sequencing was performed with immunoSEQ multiplex PCR; in TCRdb, only in-frame clones are kept and a portion is missing. The repertoire holds 150,000 to 200,000 clones, with 80% to 90% as singletons. The TCR originated in a young woman who had recovered from COVID-19. The sample comprised PBMCs or T cells enriched from blood (not recorded which). The rearrangement joins TRBV28 to TRBJ1-1; D gene uncertain. This chain's CDR3 is CASSFPTGSTEAFF. The CDR3 DNA is TGTGCCAGCAGTTTTCCCACTGGGAGCACTGAAGCTTTCTTT.